This T cell receptor (beta chain) is drawn from a study of T cells after posttransplantation cyclophosphamide. A marrow graft followed busulfan-fludarabine conditioning, with cyclophosphamide on days +3 and +4. There are 15 residues in the CDR3. Germline loops: CDR1 SGHTA, CDR2 FQGNSA. Sequenced by immunoSEQ multiplex PCR; TCRdb stores in-frame clones only, minus some. The table includes thousands of clones, 70% to 80% detected once. Findings of the study overall: TRB overlap between skin or GI tissue T cells and blood was limited. TRB clonality was highly associated with recipient CMV seropositivity and reactivation. Later post-transplant blood repertoires were often dominated by donor CD8+ memory clones.

A remark on this clone: What it recognizes is unknown. The junction departs from germline at one end; a sequencing error may be responsible.

The material sequenced was PBMCs, taken roughly 180 days after allogeneic stem cell transplant with posttransplant cyclophosphamide. This sequence joins TRBV7-2 and TRBJ1-5; 7 positions match TRBD1. The TCR originated in a male patient between 55 and 70 years old who received an allogeneic stem cell transplant from a related donor and was CMV-positive. A subset of T cells may come from the graft donor. The CDR3 loop reads CASSLGLTGVQPQHF. CDR3 nucleotides: TGTGCCAGCAGTTTAGGGCTAACAGGGGTACAGCCCCAGCATTTT.